The TCR beta chain described here comes from a study of shared clonotypes between healthy human individuals. About the research overall: Those who served as donors were a couple of women and a few men between the ages of 18 and 49. There were three CD4 naive, three CD4 memory, two CD8 naive and one CD8 memory plates per donor.

The CDR3 loop spans 13 amino acids. Germline-derived CDR1 and CDR2 are MNHNS and SASEGT. J lost 9 bases, V lost 6 bases, and 4 bases had no gene match. In the sorted-subset replicate PCRs, 150 to 250 ng DNA, some 30,000 T cell genomes, was used. Data came from immunoSEQ multiplex PCR; TCRdb stores just in-frame clones and leaves some out. The repertoire includes millions of clones, approximately 95% of them detected once, and more than 0.1% sits in the top ten. Investigators divided CD4+ cells into CD45RA+ naive and CD45RA-negative memory subsets. The sequenced sample consisted of naive CD4+ T cells sorted from blood. Stated subset: CD45RA+ positively selected. The TCR was taken from a young man in good health. The gene calls are TRBV6-1 and TRBJ2-4, with 11 bases aligning to TRBD2. The CDR3 nucleotides read TGTGCCAGCAGCCCCGGACTAGCGGGCATTCAGTACTTC. Translating gives CASSPGLAGIQYF.